This TCR beta chain was obtained from a study of T cell repertoires in aging, cancer and after chemotherapy. Across the study: Donors were grouped into six age bands spanning 30 or younger through 70 or older. Clear clonal overlap appeared across healthy donor samples taken over several months to years. General study results and limits: Median generation probability rose over the chemotherapy interval in each cancer cohort, suggesting rebound thymic output.

Peripheral blood genomic DNA, not sorted cells or RNA, was the template. This clonotype was seen a few times. Its antigen is unknown. The CDR3 spans 13 residues. Rearranged V-D-J TRB sequences were amplified with a mixed TRB-A/B primer pool. TCRdb reprocessed the multiplex PCR reads with MiXCR, giving one entry per CDR3 protein. The sample carries about 6,300 distinct CDR3 sequences, approximately 40% recorded once. The sample consisted of blood. The chain couples TRBV21-1 to TRBJ2-7; TRBD1, as called in the table, went unchecked against the DNA. TRBV21-1 is described as a pseudogene. This sequence originates from a human donor in good health. The CDR3 coding sequence is TGTGCCAGCAGTGACCCAGGGCGTCTCGAGCAGTACTTC. Translating it yields CASSDPGRLEQYF.